This T cell receptor (beta chain) was sequenced during a study of cytomegalovirus exposure and HLA in healthy donors. CDR3 length: 14 residues. Looked up from germline, CDR1 is SGHNT and CDR2 is YYREEE (reference sequence). Trimming removed 2 bases at V and 7 bases at J, with 13 bases between. Primers: 60 Vbeta forward and 13 Jbeta reverse. Sequencing was performed with immunoSEQ multiplex PCR; in TCRdb, only in-frame clones are kept and a portion is missing. The sample has approximately 300,000 clones, about 83% seen once. Sequencing input: PBMCs. The V call is TRBV5-4, the J call TRBJ2-1; D might be TRBD2 (6 bases). The sequence was collected from a woman aged 40 to 50 in good health and CMV-seropositive. CDR3 DNA sequence: TGTGCCAGCAGCTTAGGGGACTCAAGTAATGAGCAGTTCTTC. This encodes CASSLGDSSNEQFF. Drawing the rest from reference TRBV5-4 and TRBJ2-1, the complete variable domain is ETGVTQSPTHLIKTRGQQVTLRCSSQSGHNTVSWYQQALGQGPQFIFQYYREEENGRGNFPPRFSGLQFPNYSSELNVNALELDDSALYLCASSLGDSSNEQFFGPGTRLTVL.